These T cell receptor beta chains were read from a single sample in a study of blood T cell repertoires in COVID-19. Profiled with immunoSEQ multiplex PCR; TCRdb holds only in-frame clones, not every one. The profile shows tens of thousands of clones, roughly 80% of them singletons. The sample taken for sequencing was peripheral blood. These receptors came from a woman aged 55-69 years with acute or convalescent COVID-19. CDR3s leave out the opening cysteine and the closing phenylalanine or tryptophan. Each record gives: J gene, V gene, CDR3 protein.

>TRBJ1-1|TRBV28
ASSPYTRDREAF
>TRBJ2-2|TRBV6-5
ASSYGRLNTGELF
>TRBJ1-6|TRBV18
ASSPTAQGNSPLH
>TRBJ1-1|TRBV30
AWRAPGGNEAF
>TRBJ2-5|TRBV6-5
ASSLERGGQETQY
>TRBJ1-1|TRBV14
ASSLFVNTEAF
>TRBJ1-6|TRBV7-2
ASSLSSGGSYNSPLH
>TRBJ2-6|TRBV5-6
ASDWGTGANVLT
>TRBJ1-1|TRBV4-1
ASSQPDRGGTEAF
>TRBJ1-2|TRBV19
ASSIGDINNYGYT
>TRBJ1-3|TRBV11-2
ASSLVGGRGIY
>TRBJ2-7|TRBV6-5
ASSGGFWEQY
>TRBJ1-1|TRBV3-1/TRBV3-2
ASSQDYGKGGTEAF
>TRBJ2-7|TRBV6-5
ASSYGPGGEQY
>TRBJ1-6|TRBV6-6
ASIDYTSSYGSPLH
>TRBJ2-3|TRBV18
ASSQQGTSTDTQY
>TRBJ2-5|TRBV19
ASTTSGGKETQY
>TRBJ1-1|TRBV28
ASGASDRNTEAF
>TRBJ1-3|TRBV9
ASSVAPGEFLGNTIY
>TRBJ2-1|TRBV10-3
AISRDRGDEQF
>TRBJ1-1|TRBV5-6
ASSLVGQGNTEAF
>TRBJ1-1|TRBV5-6
ASSPGVSGAF
>TRBJ1-2|TRBV11-2
ASSSRTGRT
>TRBJ2-1|TRBV19
ASSIQRVSNNEQF
>TRBJ2-7|TRBV5-6
ASSLTDYEQY
>TRBJ2-5|TRBV18
ASSPDMGLAGETQY
>TRBJ2-7|TRBV5-6
ASSSSGQGYEQY
>TRBJ1-2|TRBV7-9
ASSLSSGVGGYT
>TRBJ2-7|TRBV28
ASSTPGTMNNEQY
>TRBJ1-1|TRBV7-2
ASSRRTMNTEAF
>TRBJ2-1|TRBV29-1
SMNRGTYNEQF
>TRBJ2-1|TRBV4-1
ASSQGFEGLAGGREQF
>TRBJ2-1|TRBV5-1
ASSLSASGGAGEQF